This TCR beta chain was recovered during a study of blood T cell repertoires in COVID-19. Background on the study: The United States, Italy and Spain supplied acute and convalescent COVID-19 samples. Sample material is recorded as cDNA or gDNA derived from T cells, B-cell-depleted T cells, or PBMCs.

This CDR3 spans 21 amino acids. Trimming at V came to 6 bases and at J to 0 bases, leaving 21 bases not matched to a gene. Per the germline V gene, CDR1 is WSHSY and CDR2 is SAAADI. The table lists this clone with a count of one. The method was immunoSEQ multiplex PCR; TCRdb's version includes in-frame clones alone and lacks a portion of them. The sample has 400,000 to 450,000 clones; roughly 90% are singletons. Followed longitudinally, the Seattle patients had been enrolled during active infection. This chain connects TRBV10-2 to TRBJ2-1, with 9 bases fitting TRBD2. This receptor was taken from a man younger than 30 with COVID-19, enrolled during active disease. Sequences were obtained from peripheral blood. The CDR3 loop reads CASRGSFLAGEISHSYNEQFF. The CDR3 DNA reads as TGCGCCAGCAGGGGGTCTTTTTTAGCGGGGGAAATTTCACACTCCTACAATGAGCAGTTCTTC.